This T cell receptor (beta chain) is drawn from a study of T cells in Graves' hyperthyroidism and ophthalmopathy. Study in general: Prior to any treatment, at the point of initial diagnosis, peripheral blood was collected.

Uncontrolled infections, other autoimmune diseases, pregnancy or lactation led to exclusion of patients. General study results and limits: Ophthalmopathy was separated from stable hyperthyroidism by a 13 V-J model. Most thyroid clonotypes that were expanded above 0.001 also turned up in blood.

This CDR3 is 14 amino acids long. Trimming took 0 bases from V and 5 from J, leaving 10 bases between them. Germline V gene data show CDR1 as MGHRA and CDR2 as YSYEKL. The source material, RNA transcripts, was used to amplify TCR beta CDR3 regions. An initial round of RT-PCR targeting the TCR CDR3 relied on the HTBI primer set. TCRdb independently ran MiXCR on the multiplex PCR reads; one entry per CDR3 protein. The profile shows 350,000 to 400,000 distinct CDR3 sequences, about 19% of them singletons. This clonotype was detected many times. Its antigen is unknown. The receptor comes from a young woman with Graves' hyperthyroidism. This rearrangement joins TRBV4-1 to TRBJ1-1; D is uncertain. Sequencing was carried out using blood. The CDR3 spells CASSQEEVRTEAFF. The CDR3 nucleotides read TGCGCCAGCAGCCAAGAGGAGGTTCGGACTGAAGCTTTCTTT.